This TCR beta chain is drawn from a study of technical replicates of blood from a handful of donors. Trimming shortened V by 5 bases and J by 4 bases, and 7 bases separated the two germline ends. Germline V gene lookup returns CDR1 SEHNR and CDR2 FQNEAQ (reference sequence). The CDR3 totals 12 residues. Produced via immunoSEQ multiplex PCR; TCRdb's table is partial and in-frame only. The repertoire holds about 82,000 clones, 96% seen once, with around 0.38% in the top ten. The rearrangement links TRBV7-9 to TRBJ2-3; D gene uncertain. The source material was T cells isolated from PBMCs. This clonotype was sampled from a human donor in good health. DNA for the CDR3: TGTGCCAGCAGCACCGGGTCAGATACGCAGTATTTT. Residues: CASSTGSDTQYF.